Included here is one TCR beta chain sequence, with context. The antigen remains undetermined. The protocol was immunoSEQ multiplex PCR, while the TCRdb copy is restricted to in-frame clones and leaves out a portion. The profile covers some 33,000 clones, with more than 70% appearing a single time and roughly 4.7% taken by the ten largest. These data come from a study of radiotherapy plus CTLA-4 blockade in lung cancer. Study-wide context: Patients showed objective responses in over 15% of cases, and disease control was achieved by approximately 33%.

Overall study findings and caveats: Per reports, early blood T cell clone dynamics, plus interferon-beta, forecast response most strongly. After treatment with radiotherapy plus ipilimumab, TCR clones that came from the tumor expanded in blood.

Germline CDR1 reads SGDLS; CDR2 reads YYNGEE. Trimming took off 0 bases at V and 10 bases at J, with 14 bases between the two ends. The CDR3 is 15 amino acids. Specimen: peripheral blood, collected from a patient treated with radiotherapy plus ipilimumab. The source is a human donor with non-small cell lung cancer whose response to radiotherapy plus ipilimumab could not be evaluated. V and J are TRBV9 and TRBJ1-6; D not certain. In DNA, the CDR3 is TGTGCCAGCAGCGTAGTCCCGGGGAGGGAATCACCCCTCCACTTT. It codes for CASSVVPGRESPLHF.